Each of the 25 T cell receptor beta chains below was sequenced from the same sample in a study of monozygotic twins with inflammatory bowel disease. For each CDR3 protein, TCRdb gives one entry from its re-call of the 5' RACE reads, without DNA. This table lists about 330,000 distinct CDR3 sequences. Sequences were obtained from blood. Source of these receptors: a human donor with ulcerative colitis or Crohn's disease, or a healthy co-twin of an affected twin (not recorded which).

The chain couples TRBV5-1 to TRBJ1-1; TCRdb returns TRBD1, unconfirmable since there is no DNA. Germline lookup yields CDR1 SGHRS and CDR2 YFSETQ. CDR3 length equals 15 residues. CDR3 amino acids: CASSTGTVMNTEAFF.

The V and J genes are TRBV5-1 and TRBJ2-7. The V gene's germline CDR1 is SGHRS and CDR2 YFSETQ. This CDR3 is 11 amino acids long. The CDR3 region is CASTAGYEQYF.

The V and J genes are TRBV27 and TRBJ2-7; no DNA is available, so the TRBD1 call from TCRdb remains unchecked. Per germline, CDR1 MNHEY and CDR2 SMNVEV (reference sequence). The CDR3 loop spans 17 amino acids. This chain's CDR3 is CASRALALGQGAYEQYF.

CDR3 protein: CAWSAGTGGYTF. This chain joins TRBV30 and TRBJ1-2; the D call of TRBD1 rests on TCRdb alone, since no DNA is present to check it. This CDR3 region has 12 residues. Germline loops: CDR1 GTSNPN, CDR2 SVGIG (reference sequence). The whole variable domain, remainder taken from reference TRBV30 and TRBJ1-2, is SQTIHQWPATLVQPVGSPLSLECTVEGTSNPNLYWYRQAAGRGLQLLFYSVGIGQISSEVPQNLSASRPQDRQFILSSKKLLLSDSGFYLCAWSAGTGGYTFGSGTRLTVV.

The rearrangement uses TRBV5-6 and TRBJ2-2. This CDR3 contains 17 residues. From germline, CDR1 is SGHDT and CDR2 YYEEEE. CDR3 in amino acids: CASSLGWAPTNTGELFF.

This chain's CDR3 is CASSSGTGSGGYTF. The J gene is TRBJ1-2, the V gene TRBV5-1. The CDR3 loop spans 14 amino acids. The germline V gene encodes CDR1 SGHRS and CDR2 YFSETQ.

The V call is TRBV6-1, the J call TRBJ2-1; TCRdb's D gene call, TRBD1, goes unchecked for lack of DNA. The CDR3 runs 15 residues. Germline assignment: CDR1 MNHNS and CDR2 SASEGT. The CDR3 is CASSEAQGGYNEQFF.

This chain uses TRBV29-1 with TRBJ2-3. Germline loops: CDR1 SQVTM, CDR2 ANQGSEA. CDR3 length: 12 residues. CDR3 protein: CSVSWVGDTQYF.

The chain carries TRBV20-1 and TRBJ1-1; TCRdb selects TRBD1, and the lack of DNA leaves this call unchecked. The CDR3 sequence is 13 residues long. Per germline, CDR1 DFQATT and CDR2 SNEGSKA (reference sequence). This chain's CDR3 is CSAPDRGATEAFF.

The chain combines TRBV15 with TRBJ2-7; TCRdb proposes TRBD1, but this gene call is untestable without DNA. Germline V CDR1 and CDR2: LNHNV, YYDKDF (reference sequence). The CDR3 runs to 16 residues. CDR3 region: CATSSLPQGTVYEQYF.

The chain couples TRBV11-2 to TRBJ2-2; TCRdb's D call of TRBD2 is untestable without DNA. This CDR3 is 18 amino acids long. Germline V gene data show CDR1 as SGHAT and CDR2 as FQNNGV. CDR3 region: CASRPRVGGFANTGELFF.

V and J are TRBV6-5 and TRBJ1-1; no DNA is available, so the TRBD1 call from TCRdb remains unchecked. The germline CDR1 and CDR2 sequences are MNHEY and SVGAGI. This CDR3 has 13 amino acids. CDR3 sequence: CASMPRPPTEAFF.

J is TRBJ2-6 and V is TRBV5-1. CDR1 is SGHRS, CDR2 YFSETQ, per germline. The CDR3 loop spans 18 amino acids. This chain's CDR3 is CASSLATAVLSGANVLTF.

V is TRBV5-1 and J is TRBJ2-4; TCRdb proposes TRBD1, but this gene call is untestable without DNA. Germline CDR1 SGHRS, CDR2 YFSETQ. CDR3 length: 16 amino acids. The CDR3 here is CASSLNPGVTLDIQYF.

V and J are TRBV4-1 and TRBJ2-5. From germline, CDR1 is MGHRA and CDR2 YSYEKL. The CDR3 extends over 13 amino acids. The CDR3 sequence: CASSQAPPETQYF.

The chain uses TRBV5-1 and TRBJ1-2. Germline CDR1 and CDR2: SGHRS and YFSETQ. This CDR3 is 12 amino acids long. CDR3 sequence: CASSSAGRGYTF.

This rearrangement joins TRBV5-1 to TRBJ1-2; TCRdb's assignment of TRBD1 cannot be checked, as there is no DNA. The CDR3 length is 15 residues. The V gene's germline CDR1 is SGHRS and CDR2 YFSETQ. CDR3 residues: CASSLGVTEFGGYTF.

The V call is TRBV12-3 or TRBV12-4, the J call TRBJ2-3; no DNA is available, so the TRBD1 call from TCRdb remains unchecked. CDR3 length equals 15 residues. This CDR3 reads CASSLGGVVTDTQYF.

The J gene is TRBJ2-7, the V gene TRBV5-4; TCRdb outputs TRBD2, but without DNA this stays unchecked. CDR1 and CDR2 (germline): SGHNT, YYREEE (reference sequence). The CDR3 has 16 amino acids. This chain's CDR3 is CASSLEGGRATYEQYF.

The chain uses TRBV6-5 and TRBJ1-1; with no DNA, the TCRdb D assignment of TRBD1 cannot be verified. This CDR3 is built from 15 residues. The germline CDR1 and CDR2 sequences are MNHEY and SVGAGI. The CDR3 loop is CASSSRRTGGAEAFF.

This chain uses TRBV19 with TRBJ2-2; TCRdb indicates TRBD1, and absent DNA this call remains unverified. From germline, CDR1 is LNHDA and CDR2 SQIVND (reference sequence). The CDR3 runs to 15 residues. CDR3 in amino acids: CASSEQGVYTGELFF.

This sequence joins TRBV20-1 and TRBJ2-3; the D call from TCRdb, TRBD1, cannot be confirmed without DNA. Germline CDR1 is DFQATT and CDR2 is SNEGSKA (reference sequence). The CDR3 spans 15 residues. This CDR3 is CSASRRRGDTDTQYF.

V usage is TRBV12-3 or TRBV12-4 and J usage is TRBJ1-1; TCRdb's D gene call, TRBD1, goes unchecked for lack of DNA. The CDR3 totals 13 residues. The chain's CDR3 is CASSFNRATEAFF.

V usage is TRBV2 and J usage is TRBJ1-3; with no DNA, the TCRdb D assignment of TRBD1 cannot be verified. The CDR3 is 14 residues long. The germline V gene has CDR1 SNHLY and CDR2 FYNNEI. CDR3 protein: CASAGSTSGNTIYF.

CDR3 amino acids: CATSYKDRGRETQYF. This rearrangement joins TRBV24-1 to TRBJ2-5; the D call of TRBD1 rests on TCRdb alone, since no DNA is present to check it. Germline V CDR1 and CDR2: KGHDR, SFDVKD. The CDR3 runs to 15 residues.